Below are 20 T cell receptor beta chains sequenced from a single sample in a study of blood T cell repertoires in COVID-19. Assay used: immunoSEQ multiplex PCR; TCRdb lists only in-frame clones, some missing. The table lists 290,000 or so clones, 87% of them singletons. The sequenced material came from peripheral blood. Source of these receptors: a man in his late teens or twenties with active or convalescent COVID-19.

The chain is built from TRBV5-1 and TRBJ2-3, with 8 bases aligning to TRBD2. CDR1 and CDR2 from the germline V gene are SGHRS and YFSETQ. The junction had 6 bases not matched to a gene; V was cut back by 1 base and J by 5 bases. This CDR3 is 15 amino acids long. The chain's CDR3 is CASSLSAGDRDTQYF. The CDR3 DNA is TGCGCCAGCAGCTTGTCAGCGGGAGACCGAGATACGCAGTATTTT.

This clone was observed once. This chain connects TRBV12-5 to TRBJ2-3; 10 bases agree with TRBD2. This CDR3 has 14 residues. CDR1 LGHNT and CDR2 FRNRAP come from the germline V gene. V shed 10 bases and J 5 bases; nucleotides not matched to a gene: 9. As DNA, the CDR3 is TGTGCTACATCGAGCGGGAGGGCTGGAGATACGCAGTATTTT. Translated, it gives CATSSGRAGDTQYF.

This chain joins TRBV7-2 and TRBJ2-5, with D perhaps matching TRBD2 (5 bases). CDR3 length equals 14 residues. Trimming stripped 0 bases from V and 4 bases from J, with 9 bases between. Germline V gene lookup returns CDR1 SGHTA and CDR2 FQGNSA. The CDR3 region has the DNA TGTGCCAGCAGCTTAGCCGGGGTACGAGAGACCCAGTACTTC. Translation gives CASSLAGVRETQYF.

This clone was seen once. The J gene is TRBJ1-3, the V gene TRBV6-5; D is possibly TRBD1 (5 bases). Germline CDR1 reads MNHEY; CDR2 reads SVGAGI. The CDR3 extends over 12 amino acids. Trimming removed 8 bases from V and 6 bases from J, with 11 bases in between. CDR3 loop: CASGPGLNTIYF. The DNA of the CDR3 is TGTGCCAGCGGCCCAGGGCTAAACACCATATATTTT.

The CDR3 DNA reads as TGCGCCAGCAGCCAAGACCCGGGACAGTATAATTCACCCCTCCACTTT. Amino acids: CASSQDPGQYNSPLHF. This rearrangement joins TRBV4-3 to TRBJ1-6; 7 positions match TRBD1. Losses at the gene ends were 0 bases for V and 4 bases for J; bases not matched to a gene: 3. Germline CDR1 and CDR2: LGHNA and YSLEER. This CDR3 spans 16 amino acids.

This rearrangement joins TRBV4-1 to TRBJ1-4, with D perhaps matching TRBD1 (5 bases). Germline-derived CDR1 and CDR2 are MGHRA and YSYEKL. This CDR3 comprises 16 residues. V was shortened by 0 bases and J by 4 bases, with 12 bases between the two germline ends. CDR3 sequence: CASSQDQGEYNEKLFF. CDR3 bases: TGCGCCAGCAGCCAAGATCAAGGGGAATATAATGAAAAACTGTTTTTT.

The rearrangement uses TRBV27 and TRBJ2-1; 8 bases agree with TRBD2. From germline, CDR1 is MNHEY and CDR2 SMNVEV (reference sequence). This CDR3 contains 15 residues. Trimming at V came to 6 bases and at J to 2 bases, leaving 6 bases not matched to a gene. For the CDR3, the DNA is TGTGCCAGCAGCGACGGGGGGGGTCCCTACAATGAGCAGTTCTTC. Its protein is CASSDGGGPYNEQFF.

The chain uses TRBV2 and TRBJ1-5; a weak D match, TRBD1 (6 bases). CDR3 length equals 15 residues. V lost 6 bases and J 2 bases, leaving 14 bases between the germline ends. Looked up from germline, CDR1 is SNHLY and CDR2 is FYNNEI. CDR3 sequence: CASSGGRGGNQPQHF. DNA of the CDR3: TGTGCCAGCAGCGGGGGGCGAGGTGGCAATCAGCCCCAGCATTTT. Variable domain in full (rest from reference TRBV2 and TRBJ1-5): EPEVTQTPSHQVTQMGQEVILRCVPISNHLYFYWYRQILGQKVEFLVSFYNNEISEKSEIFDDQFSVERPDGSNFTLKIRSTKLEDSAMYFCASSGGRGGNQPQHFGDGTRLSIL.

The chain is built from TRBV2 and TRBJ2-5; the D is unclear. The CDR3 length is 15 residues. V lost 11 bases and J 5 bases, leaving 24 bases between the germline ends. Germline loops: CDR1 SNHLY, CDR2 FYNNEI. Written as DNA, the CDR3 is TGTGCCGCCCTCAAACCCCCGGGTCCCCCGGAGACCCAGTACTTC. It specifies CAALKPPGPPETQYF.

The chain joins TRBV12-5 to TRBJ1-4; a possible D gene is TRBD1 (6 bases). CDR1 LGHNT and CDR2 FRNRAP come from the germline V gene. The CDR3 covers 16 residues. V dropped 6 bases and J dropped 6 bases, with 20 bases sitting between them. In DNA form, the CDR3 reads TGTGCTAGTGGGCCAGGGACCAGGGGATGGGATGAAAAACTGTTTTTT. The encoded protein is CASGPGTRGWDEKLFF. The full variable domain, with the rest looked up from reference TRBV12-5 and TRBJ1-4, is DARVTQTPRHKVTEMGQEVTMRCQPILGHNTVFWYRQTMMQGLELLAYFRNRAPLDDSGMPKDRFSAEMPDATLATLKIQPSEPRDSAVYFCASGPGTRGWDEKLFFGSGTQLSVL.

The chain couples TRBV2 to TRBJ2-7, with D maybe TRBD1 (6 bases). V lost 6 bases to trimming and J lost 0 bases, with 12 bases between them. From germline, CDR1 is SNHLY and CDR2 FYNNEI. There are 14 residues in the CDR3. The CDR3 loop reads CASRGQFSSYEQYF. For the CDR3, the DNA is TGTGCCAGCAGAGGACAGTTCTCCTCCTACGAGCAGTACTTC. Full variable domain (outside the CDR3, taken from reference TRBV2 and TRBJ2-7): EPEVTQTPSHQVTQMGQEVILRCVPISNHLYFYWYRQILGQKVEFLVSFYNNEISEKSEIFDDQFSVERPDGSNFTLKIRSTKLEDSAMYFCASRGQFSSYEQYFGPGTRLTVT.

The chain uses TRBV5-6 and TRBJ2-3, with 10 nucleotides matching TRBD2. With 6 bases clipped from V and 2 bases from J, the junction kept 6 bases outside the gene matches. Germline loops: CDR1 SGHDT, CDR2 YYEEEE. This CDR3 is built from 15 residues. The CDR3 is CASNVAGGLTDTQYF. For the CDR3, the DNA is TGTGCCAGCAACGTAGCGGGGGGCCTCACAGATACGCAGTATTTT.

V usage is TRBV27 and J usage is TRBJ2-7; maybe TRBD2 (5 bases). Trimming pared 1 base from V and 3 bases from J, leaving 16 bases between. The CDR3 is 16 residues long. Germline V CDR1 and CDR2: MNHEY, SMNVEV (reference sequence). The CDR3 coding sequence is TGTGCCAGCAGTTTATTCATCGGTGGACTTCACTACGAGCAGTACTTC. Its translation: CASSLFIGGLHYEQYF.

The CDR3 protein is CASSLGRDQNTGELFF. The CDR3, as DNA: TGTGCCAGCAGCTTAGGTCGAGATCAAAACACCGGGGAGCTGTTTTTT. This rearrangement joins TRBV11-2 to TRBJ2-2; D is unclear. Per germline, CDR1 SGHAT and CDR2 FQNNGV. The CDR3 is made up of 16 amino acids. V lost 1 base to trimming and J lost 2 bases, with 11 bases between them.

This clone was seen just once. The chain combines TRBV6-2 or TRBV6-3 with TRBJ1-3; no firm D call. V was trimmed by 1 base and J by 0 bases, leaving 10 bases between them. The length of the CDR3 is 16 residues. Germline lookup yields CDR1 MNHEY and CDR2 SVGEGT. CDR3 in DNA: TGTGCCAGCAGTTACTTACAGCAAAGCTCTGGAAACACCATATATTTT. Translation: CASSYLQQSSGNTIYF.

The gene calls are TRBV18 and TRBJ1-3; D possibly corresponds to TRBD1 (5 bases). V shed 0 bases and J shed 0 bases, with 12 bases lying between them. CDR1 is KGHSH, CDR2 LQKENI, per germline. The CDR3 loop spans 17 amino acids. As DNA, the CDR3 is TGTGCCAGCTCACCACCGGTATCTACAGGCTCTGGAAACACCATATATTTT. It yields the protein CASSPPVSTGSGNTIYF.

The gene calls are TRBV21-1 and TRBJ2-1; no check of the table's D call, TRBD2, against the DNA was made. TRBV21-1 is shown as a pseudogene. This CDR3 is built from 19 residues. CDR3 DNA sequence: TGTGCCAGCAGCAAAGTCCTAGCGGGGGCCCCTGGCTCCTACAATGAGCAGTTCTTC. It specifies CASSKVLAGAPGSYNEQFF.

The chain recombines TRBV5-6 with TRBJ2-1; 10 bases fit TRBD2. Germline V lookup: CDR1 SGHDT, CDR2 YYEEEE. This CDR3 spans 15 amino acids. J was trimmed by 5 bases and V by 4 bases; bases with no gene match: 6. The chain's CDR3 is CASSPSGGYNNEQFF. CDR3 DNA sequence: TGTGCCAGCAGCCCTAGCGGGGGCTACAACAATGAGCAGTTCTTC.

The chain carries TRBV29-1 and TRBJ2-7, with 7 bases that match TRBD1. V dropped 1 base and J dropped 5; count of bases not matched to a gene: 5. There are 13 residues in the CDR3. The germline V gene encodes CDR1 SQVTM and CDR2 ANQGSEA. The CDR3 here is CSVEVQGDHEQYF. CDR3 nucleotide sequence: TGCAGCGTTGAAGTCCAGGGGGACCACGAGCAGTACTTC.

This clone has more than one count but fewer than ten. The chain joins TRBV15 to TRBJ2-1; perhaps TRBD1 as D (6 bases). The CDR3 sequence is 17 residues long. Germline CDR1 is LNHNV and CDR2 is YYDKDF (reference sequence). The germline V and J ends were trimmed by 1 base and 4 bases, with 17 bases remaining between them. CDR3 protein: CATSRAEQGRGYNEQFF. Here the CDR3 DNA reads TGTGCCACCAGCAGAGCTGAACAGGGAAGGGGGTACAATGAGCAGTTCTTC.